Presented here are 2 T cell receptor beta chains from one specimen sequenced in a study of shared clonotypes between healthy human individuals. CD45RO-negative, CCR7-selected cells formed the naive CD8 fraction, which excluded terminally differentiated effector memory CD45RA+ cells. Measured with immunoSEQ multiplex PCR; TCRdb has only the in-frame clones, and not every one. This table has about 700,000 clones, approximately 90% appearing once. Material: naive CD8+ T cells sorted from blood. The receptor set was obtained from a man aged 25 to 40 in good health.

The chain couples TRBV5-5 to TRBJ1-5; possible D gene TRBD1, 5 bases. CDR1 and CDR2 from the germline V gene are SGHKS and YYEKEE (reference sequence). V was cut by 1 base and J by 6 bases, with 14 bases left in between. The CDR3 has 15 amino acids. The CDR3 reads CASSLYQGVGQPQHF. Written as DNA, the CDR3 is TGTGCCAGCAGCTTGTATCAGGGCGTGGGTCAGCCCCAGCATTTT. The whole variable domain, filled in from reference TRBV5-5 and TRBJ1-5, reads DAGVTQSPTHLIKTRGQQVTLRCSPISGHKSVSWYQQVLGQGPQFIFQYYEKEERGRGNFPDRFSARQFPNYSSELNVNALLLGDSALYLCASSLYQGVGQPQHFGDGTRLSIL.

The V call is TRBV7-9, the J call TRBJ1-2; TRBD1 agrees at 10 bases. The V gene's germline CDR1 is SEHNR and CDR2 FQNEAQ (reference sequence). The CDR3 consists of 15 residues. The ends lost 5 bases at V and 8 bases at J; junction bases unmatched: 11. CDR3 in DNA: TGTGCCAGCAGCCCGAGTCGACAGGGGGCTGGAGGCTACACCTTC. This gives the protein CASSPSRQGAGGYTF.